One sample yielded the 28 T cell receptor beta chains listed below, sequenced in a study of blood T cell repertoires in COVID-19. Assay: immunoSEQ multiplex PCR; the TCRdb copy retains only in-frame clones and omits some. This table has 160,000 or so clones, roughly 78% appearing once. Source material: peripheral blood. All receptors derive from a woman in her fifties or sixties with COVID-19, enrolled during active disease.

This chain uses TRBV28 with TRBJ1-2, with D tentatively TRBD1 (5 bases). The length of the CDR3 is 15 residues. From germline, CDR1 is MDHEN and CDR2 SYDVKM. With 2 bases removed from V and 5 bases from J, the gap between germline ends came to 15 bases. The CDR3 bases are TGTGCCAGCAGTTTAAATAGTCCGGGGGGATATGGCTACACCTTC. Translated: CASSLNSPGGYGYTF.

This rearrangement joins TRBV5-8 to TRBJ2-3; TRBD1 matches at 10 bases. Germline CDR1 reads SGHTS; CDR2 reads YDEGEE. The junction had 6 bases not matched to a gene; V was cut back by 4 bases and J by 4 bases. The CDR3 contains 15 residues. The CDR3 sequence: CASSHRTGGPDTQYF. DNA for the CDR3: TGTGCCAGCAGCCATCGGACAGGGGGTCCAGATACGCAGTATTTT.

This rearrangement joins TRBV5-1 to TRBJ2-1; TRBD1 matches 7 bases. Trimming took 4 bases from V and 4 from J; bases not matched to a gene: 5. The V gene's germline CDR1 is SGHRS and CDR2 YFSETQ. This CDR3 region has 14 residues. The CDR3, as DNA: TGCGCCAGCAGCGAGGGGGCTGGTTACAATGAGCAGTTCTTC. Translating it yields CASSEGAGYNEQFF.

The chain has TRBV5-1 and TRBJ1-1; weak D call: TRBD1 (6 bases). The V and J ends lost 5 bases and 1 base respectively, with 9 bases between them. This CDR3 is 13 amino acids long. Germline-derived CDR1 and CDR2 are SGHRS and YFSETQ. The DNA for the CDR3 is TGCGCCAGCAGAGGGGGGGAGAACACTGAAGCTTTCTTT. It translates to CASRGGENTEAFF.

This chain links TRBV27 with TRBJ2-1; 11 positions agree with TRBD2. The CDR3 extends over 15 amino acids. CDR1 is MNHEY, CDR2 SMNVEV, per germline (reference sequence). Losses at the gene ends were 5 bases for V and 5 bases for J; bases not matched to a gene: 5. The CDR3 region is CASSPGLAENNEQFF. CDR3 nucleotide sequence: TGTGCCAGCAGTCCGGGACTAGCGGAAAACAATGAGCAGTTCTTC.

The chain uses TRBV6-2 or TRBV6-3 and TRBJ2-1; 7 nucleotides match TRBD1. The V gene end was trimmed by 6 bases and the J gene end by 4 bases; junction bases not matched to a gene: 9. The CDR3 is made up of 15 amino acids. Germline V gene data show CDR1 as MNHEY and CDR2 as SVGEGT. In nucleotides, the CDR3 is TGTGCCAGCAGCAAACAGGGGACAACATACAATGAGCAGTTCTTC. This encodes CASSKQGTTYNEQFF.

The chain links TRBV7-2 to TRBJ2-3; D call uncertain. Trimming shortened V by 3 bases and J by 3 bases, and 4 bases separated the two germline ends. This CDR3 region has 12 residues. Looked up from germline, CDR1 is SGHTA and CDR2 is FQGNSA. The CDR3: CASSLETDTQYF. The DNA for the CDR3 is TGTGCCAGCAGCTTGGAGACAGATACGCAGTATTTT.

This rearrangement joins TRBV19 to TRBJ2-7; 7 bases agree with TRBD2. V lost 3 bases, J lost 6 bases, and 11 bases stayed unmatched. The CDR3 consists of 15 residues. The V gene's germline CDR1 is LNHDA and CDR2 SQIVND (reference sequence). CDR3 in amino acids: CASSMGREWNFEQYF. CDR3 in DNA: TGTGCCAGTAGTATGGGGCGGGAGTGGAATTTCGAGCAGTACTTC. Filled out from reference TRBV19 and TRBJ2-7, the complete variable domain reads DGGITQSPKYLFRKEGQNVTLSCEQNLNHDAMYWYRQDPGQGLRLIYYSQIVNDFQKGDIAEGYSVSREKKESFPLTVTSAQKNPTAFYLCASSMGREWNFEQYFGPGTRLTVT.

This rearrangement joins TRBV5-1 to TRBJ2-3; maybe TRBD2 (6 bases). The CDR3 has 14 residues. Trimming stripped 4 bases from V and 2 bases from J, with 11 bases between. Germline assignment: CDR1 SGHRS and CDR2 YFSETQ. The CDR3 region has the DNA TGCGCCAGCAGCCCAGGGACTCCCACAGATACGCAGTATTTT. Translated, it gives CASSPGTPTDTQYF.

J is TRBJ2-2 and V is TRBV7-2; 10 positions agree with TRBD2. This CDR3 has 18 residues. The junction had 13 bases not matched to a gene; V was cut back by 5 bases and J by 4 bases. The germline V gene has CDR1 SGHTA and CDR2 FQGNSA. CDR3 in DNA: TGTGCCAGCAGCCCCCAGAGGGGGAGCGGGGGGGCCACCGGGGAGCTGTTTTTT. Its protein product is CASSPQRGSGGATGELFF.

This chain joins TRBV28 and TRBJ2-7; weak D call: TRBD2 (5 bases). The length of the CDR3 is 12 residues. Germline V gene data show CDR1 as MDHEN and CDR2 as SYDVKM. Trimming removed 6 bases at V and 9 bases at J, with 15 bases between. The CDR3 protein is CASRPGKPGQYV. DNA of the CDR3: TGTGCCAGCAGACCCGGGAAGCCGGGGCAGTACGTC.

The V gene is TRBV10-3, the J gene TRBJ2-3; maybe TRBD1 (7 bases). V lost 2 bases, J lost 11 bases, and 14 bases lay in between. The CDR3 runs to 13 residues. CDR1 ENHRY and CDR2 SYGVKD come from the germline V gene. CDR3 in DNA: TGTGCCATCAGTGAGACACGACAGGGAGGGCAGTATTTT. Encoded protein: CAISETRQGGQYF.

This chain uses TRBV6-5 with TRBJ1-1, with D tentatively TRBD1 (6 bases). The V gene lost 7 bases and the J gene lost 1 base, with 13 bases spanning the gap. CDR3 length: 14 amino acids. Germline V lookup: CDR1 MNHEY, CDR2 SVGAGI. The DNA of the CDR3 is TGTGCCAGCACTCCCCACAGGGAGAACACTGAAGCTTTCTTT. It specifies CASTPHRENTEAFF.

The CDR3 here is CASSQTNTGELFF. The CDR3 DNA reads as TGCGCCAGCAGCCAGACAAACACCGGGGAGCTGTTTTTT. V and J are TRBV5-1 and TRBJ2-2; D not certain. Germline V gene sequence: CDR1 SGHRS, CDR2 YFSETQ. The CDR3 is 13 residues long. Trimming stripped 4 bases from V and 2 bases from J, with 6 bases between.

The chain recombines TRBV18 with TRBJ2-3; D remains ambiguous. The V gene's germline CDR1 is KGHSH and CDR2 LQKENI. CDR3 length equals 13 residues. V gave up 2 bases and J gave up 10 bases, with 13 bases separating them. The CDR3 loop is CASSPYGILAQYF. CDR3 nucleotide sequence: TGTGCCAGCTCACCATACGGTATTCTTGCGCAGTATTTT. The complete variable domain, with remaining parts taken from reference TRBV18 and TRBJ2-3, reads NAGVMQNPRHLVRRRGQEARLRCSPMKGHSHVYWYRQLPEEGLKFMVYLQKENIIDESGMPKERFSAEFPKEGPSILRIQQVVRGDSAAYFCASSPYGILAQYFGPGTRLTVL.

This sequence joins TRBV11-2 and TRBJ2-5, with 7 bases identical to TRBD2. There are 16 residues in the CDR3. V lost 5 bases to trimming and J lost 5 bases; unmatched junction nucleotides: 14. CDR1 and CDR2 from the germline V gene are SGHAT and FQNNGV. The CDR3 loop reads CASSPSVPSGVETQYF. The CDR3, as DNA: TGTGCCAGCAGCCCATCGGTCCCAAGCGGGGTGGAGACCCAGTACTTC.

This clone was seen once. This chain uses TRBV3-1 (or the pseudogene TRBV3-2) with TRBJ1-1, with TRBD1 as a possible D gene (6 bases). The CDR3 sequence is 13 residues long. The V gene's germline CDR1 is LGHDT and CDR2 YNNKEL (reference sequence). The V end lost 6 bases, the J end lost 1 base, and 9 bases lay between the germline ends. CDR3 amino acids: CASSRTENTEAFF. CDR3 in DNA: TGTGCCAGCAGTCGGACAGAGAACACTGAAGCTTTCTTT.

The chain joins TRBV7-2 to TRBJ1-3, with D unresolved. The germline CDR1 and CDR2 sequences are SGHTA and FQGNSA. The length of the CDR3 is 15 residues. Deletions cut 1 base from V and 0 bases from J, with 7 bases between. In DNA, the CDR3 is TGTGCCAGCAGCTTAGTAAGGAGCTCTGGAAACACCATATATTTT. It translates to CASSLVRSSGNTIYF.

The chain uses TRBV5-8 and TRBJ1-4; tentative D call: TRBD1 (5 bases). The V gene lost 3 bases and the J gene lost 4 bases, with 16 bases spanning the gap. The CDR3 consists of 16 residues. Germline V gives CDR1 SGHTS, CDR2 YDEGEE. The CDR3 nucleotides are TGTGCCAGCAGCTGGCTCTCTGCGGGACGTAATGAAAAACTGTTTTTT. Its protein is CASSWLSAGRNEKLFF.

The chain recombines TRBV9 with TRBJ2-2; D call uncertain. Trimming cost V 0 bases and J 6 bases, with 6 bases left between them. This CDR3 comprises 13 residues. CDR1 and CDR2 (germline): SGDLS, YYNGEE. CDR3 bases: TGTGCCAGCAGCGTAGCGAGCGCCGGGGAGCTGTTTTTT. Translated, it gives CASSVASAGELFF.

This chain joins TRBV29-1 and TRBJ2-3, with 7 bases fitting TRBD2. V shed 6 bases, J shed 2 bases, and the junction held 5 bases outside the gene matches. CDR1 and CDR2 from the germline V gene are SQVTM and ANQGSEA. The CDR3 has 13 residues. Here the CDR3 reads CSVAGTTTDTQYF. CDR3 nucleotides: TGCAGCGTAGCCGGGACTACCACAGATACGCAGTATTTT.

This clone has only a few counts. The chain joins TRBV5-1 to TRBJ1-5; 7 bases map to TRBD1. Trimming took 2 bases from V and 1 from J; bases not matched to a gene: 15. The germline CDR1 and CDR2 sequences are SGHRS and YFSETQ. There are 19 residues in the CDR3. This CDR3 is CASSFTGGQGERSNQPQHF. DNA for the CDR3: TGCGCCAGCAGCTTCACCGGTGGGCAGGGGGAAAGGAGCAATCAGCCCCAGCATTTT.

This clone has more than one count but fewer than ten. This chain joins TRBV24-1 and TRBJ2-5, with 11 bases lining up with TRBD1. Trimming removed 5 bases from V and 4 bases from J; junction bases left unmatched: 8. CDR1 and CDR2 from the germline V gene are KGHDR and SFDVKD. The CDR3 contains 16 residues. The CDR3 loop reads CATSGPDRGLGETQYF. Written as DNA, the CDR3 is TGTGCCACCAGTGGTCCGGACAGGGGGCTTGGAGAGACCCAGTACTTC.

The V gene is TRBV25-1, the J gene TRBJ2-5, with 11 bases fitting TRBD2. Germline CDR1 is MGHDK and CDR2 is SYGVNS. The CDR3 is 14 amino acids. The junction had 3 bases not matched to a gene; V was cut back by 4 bases and J by 5 bases. CDR3 in amino acids: CASSGSGGAETQYF. CDR3 in DNA: TGTGCCAGCAGTGGTAGCGGGGGGGCGGAGACCCAGTACTTC.

V gene TRBV6-5 combines with J gene TRBJ2-3; D remains unclear. Germline V gene lookup returns CDR1 MNHEY and CDR2 SVGAGI. V lost 6 bases and J 6 bases, leaving 13 bases between the germline ends. This CDR3 has 13 amino acids. The CDR3 DNA reads TGTGCCAGCAGCCCCCAGAGGTGGGATACGCAGTATTTT. Its protein product is CASSPQRWDTQYF.

The V call is TRBV30, the J call TRBJ1-2; a possible D gene is TRBD1 (5 bases). Germline V gene sequence: CDR1 GTSNPN, CDR2 SVGIG (reference sequence). CDR3 length: 16 residues. V lost 7 bases and J lost 4, with 25 bases in between. CDR3 bases: TGTGCCTACAACCGGGATTCAGGGAGGGATTCCTATGGCTACACCTTC. Translation: CAYNRDSGRDSYGYTF.

The chain joins TRBV3-1 (or the pseudogene TRBV3-2) to TRBJ1-1; TRBD1 agrees at 10 bases. Germline CDR1 and CDR2: LGHDT and YNNKEL (reference sequence). The CDR3 spans 16 residues. V shed 1 base and J 1 base; nucleotides not matched to a gene: 3. The CDR3 DNA follows: TGTGCCAGCAGCCAAGGGACAGGGGGAGGGAACACTGAAGCTTTCTTT. It translates to CASSQGTGGGNTEAFF.

V is TRBV2 and J is TRBJ1-2; D is uncertain. This CDR3 is built from 14 residues. Germline values: CDR1 SNHLY, CDR2 FYNNEI. The V end lost 0 bases, the J end lost 4 bases, and 9 bases lay between the germline ends. CDR3 in amino acids: CASSEASRVYGYTF. In nucleotides, the CDR3 is TGTGCCAGCAGTGAAGCGTCCCGGGTCTATGGCTACACCTTC.